This T cell receptor (beta chain) stems from a study of blood T cell repertoires in COVID-19. Looking at the study overall: Some COVID-19 samples were acute and others convalescent; all came from the United States, Italy and Spain.

The CDR3 spans 16 residues. CDR1 LGHDT and CDR2 YNNKEL come from the germline V gene (reference sequence). V trimming: 2 bases; J trimming: 2 bases; junction bases outside the gene matches: 6. TCRdb's copy holds only in-frame clones and misses some; the assay was immunoSEQ multiplex PCR. The table includes some 160,000 clones, about 80% detected once. Those enrolled, adults aged about 18 to 89 years, came from some 25 US areas. The TCR sequence derives from a woman in her 70s in a cohort exposed to, infected with or recovered from COVID-19 (not recorded which). The specimen was PBMCs or T cells enriched from blood (not recorded which). V gene TRBV3-1 (or the pseudogene TRBV3-2) combines with J gene TRBJ2-5; TRBD1 aligns across 9 bases. This CDR3 is CASSQLGTGRQETQYF. The CDR3 DNA reads as TGTGCCAGCAGCCAACTCGGGACAGGGAGGCAAGAGACCCAGTACTTC.